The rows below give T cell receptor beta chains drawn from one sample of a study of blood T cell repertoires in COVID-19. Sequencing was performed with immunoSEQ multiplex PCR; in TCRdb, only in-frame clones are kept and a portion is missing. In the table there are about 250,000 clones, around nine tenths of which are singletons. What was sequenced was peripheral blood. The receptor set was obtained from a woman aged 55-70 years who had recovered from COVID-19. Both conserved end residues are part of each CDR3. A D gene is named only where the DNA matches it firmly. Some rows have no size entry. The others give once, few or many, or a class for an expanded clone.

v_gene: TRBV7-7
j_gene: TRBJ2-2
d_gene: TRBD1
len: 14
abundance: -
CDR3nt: TGTGCTAGCAGTAGGGGGCACGACACCGGGGAGCTGTTTTTT
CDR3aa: CASSRGHDTGELFF

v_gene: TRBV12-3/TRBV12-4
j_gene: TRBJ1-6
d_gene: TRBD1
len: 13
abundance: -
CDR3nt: TGTGCCAGCAGTCCACCGGGACAGGGGGCCCTCCACTTT
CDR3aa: CASSPPGQGALHF

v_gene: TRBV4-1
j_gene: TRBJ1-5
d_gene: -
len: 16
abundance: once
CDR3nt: TGCGCCAGCAGCCAAATCGGTGACAGTAGCAATCAGCCCCAGCATTTT
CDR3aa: CASSQIGDSSNQPQHF

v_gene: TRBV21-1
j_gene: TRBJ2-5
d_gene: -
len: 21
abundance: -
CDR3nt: TGTGCCAGCAGCAAAGCCGAGACTAGCGGGGGGGCGGGAAGGTGGCAAGAGACCCAGTACTTC
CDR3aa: CASSKAETSGGAGRWQETQYF

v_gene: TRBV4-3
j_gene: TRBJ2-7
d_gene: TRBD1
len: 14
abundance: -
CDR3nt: TGCGCCAGCAGCCAAGGGGACAGGTCCCACGAGCAGTACTTC
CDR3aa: CASSQGDRSHEQYF

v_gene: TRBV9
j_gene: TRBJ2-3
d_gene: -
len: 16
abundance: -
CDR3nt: TGTGCCAGCAGCGAGGGGACTTACTCCGGTACAGATACGCAGTATTTT
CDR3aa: CASSEGTYSGTDTQYF

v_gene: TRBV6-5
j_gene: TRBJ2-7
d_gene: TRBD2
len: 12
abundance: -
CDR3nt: TGTGCCAGCAGGGGAGGGACCTACGAGCAGTACTTC
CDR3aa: CASRGGTYEQYF

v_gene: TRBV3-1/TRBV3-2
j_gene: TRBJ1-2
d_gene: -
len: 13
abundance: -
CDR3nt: TGTGCCAGCAGCCCGACAATCATCTATGGCTACACCTTC
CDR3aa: CASSPTIIYGYTF

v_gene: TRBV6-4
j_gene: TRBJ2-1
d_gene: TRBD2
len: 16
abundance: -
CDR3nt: TGTGCCAGCAGCCGATTCGGGACTAGCGGGGACAATGAGCAGTTCTTC
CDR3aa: CASSRFGTSGDNEQFF

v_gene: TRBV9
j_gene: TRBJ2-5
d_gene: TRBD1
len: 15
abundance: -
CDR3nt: TGTGCCAGCAGCGGCTACACAACAGGGGTGGAGACCCAGTACTTC
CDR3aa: CASSGYTTGVETQYF

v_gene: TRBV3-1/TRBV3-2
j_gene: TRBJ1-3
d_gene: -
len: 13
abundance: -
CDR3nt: TGTGCCAGCAGCTTACACCCTGGAAACACCATATATTTT
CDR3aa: CASSLHPGNTIYF

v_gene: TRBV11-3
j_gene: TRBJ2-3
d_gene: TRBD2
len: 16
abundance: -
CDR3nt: TGTGCCAGCGCTCCGGGACTAGCGGAGAGCACAGATACGCAGTATTTT
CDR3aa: CASAPGLAESTDTQYF

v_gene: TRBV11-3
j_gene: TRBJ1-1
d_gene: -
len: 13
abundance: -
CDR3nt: TGTGCCAGCAGCTTATTGGCGAACACTGAAGCTTTCTTT
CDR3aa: CASSLLANTEAFF

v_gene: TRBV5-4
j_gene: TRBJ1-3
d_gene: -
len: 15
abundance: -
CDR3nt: TGTGCCAGCAGCTTGGGGGCACGCTCTGGAAACACCATATATTTT
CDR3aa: CASSLGARSGNTIYF

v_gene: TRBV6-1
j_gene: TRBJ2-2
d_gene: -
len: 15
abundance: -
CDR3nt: TGTGCCAGCAGTGAAGATAGGACTGGCTGGCGGGAGCTGTTTTTT
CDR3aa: CASSEDRTGWRELFF

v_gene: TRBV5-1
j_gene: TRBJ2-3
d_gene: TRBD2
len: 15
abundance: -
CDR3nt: TGCGCCAGCAGCTTGGCAGGTAGCGGGGGTTATACGCAGTATTTT
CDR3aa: CASSLAGSGGYTQYF

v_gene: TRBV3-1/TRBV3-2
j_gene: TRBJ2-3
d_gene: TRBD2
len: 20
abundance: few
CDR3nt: TGTGCCAGCAGCCAAGGGGCGGGGGGGCCGATCCGTCACCCCCCAGATACGCAGTATTTT
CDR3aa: CASSQGAGGPIRHPPDTQYF

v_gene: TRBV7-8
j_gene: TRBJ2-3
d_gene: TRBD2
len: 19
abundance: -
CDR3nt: TGTGCCAGCAGCTTAGCTCGCCGGGGGGATAAGGACGACACAGATACGCAGTATTTT
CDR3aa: CASSLARRGDKDDTDTQYF

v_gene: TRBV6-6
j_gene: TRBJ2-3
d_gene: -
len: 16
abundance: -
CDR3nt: TGTGCCAGCAGTCCCGTTGGACAGTCTAGCACAGATACGCAGTATTTT
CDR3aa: CASSPVGQSSTDTQYF

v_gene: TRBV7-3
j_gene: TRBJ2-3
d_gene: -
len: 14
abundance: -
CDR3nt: TGTGCCAGCAGCTTAGGCCACTCCGGGGATACGCAGTATTTT
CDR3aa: CASSLGHSGDTQYF

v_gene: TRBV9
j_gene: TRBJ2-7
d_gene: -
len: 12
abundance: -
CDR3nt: TGTGCCAGCAGCGCTCAGGGGTACGAGCAGTACTTC
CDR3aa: CASSAQGYEQYF

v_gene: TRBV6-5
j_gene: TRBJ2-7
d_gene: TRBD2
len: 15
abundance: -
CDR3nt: TGTGCCAGCAGAGTGGCTTGGGGGGGCTCCTACGAGCAGTACTTC
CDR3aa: CASRVAWGGSYEQYF

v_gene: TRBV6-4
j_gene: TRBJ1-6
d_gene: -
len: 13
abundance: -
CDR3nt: TGTGCCAGCAGCAGGGTGGGAAATTCACCCCTCCACTTT
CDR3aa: CASSRVGNSPLHF

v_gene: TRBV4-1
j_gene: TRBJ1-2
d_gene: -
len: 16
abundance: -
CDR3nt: TGCGCCAGCAGCACCCACCCGACAGACACAACGCTTGGCTACACCTTC
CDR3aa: CASSTHPTDTTLGYTF

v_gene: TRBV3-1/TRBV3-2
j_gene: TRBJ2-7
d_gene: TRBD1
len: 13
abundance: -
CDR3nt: TGTGCCAGCAGCCAAGAGTTAGTGAGGGACAGGGTCTTC
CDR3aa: CASSQELVRDRVF

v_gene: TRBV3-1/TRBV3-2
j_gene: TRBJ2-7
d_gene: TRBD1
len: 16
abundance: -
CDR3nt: TGTGCCAGCAGCCCCTTAGGGGACAGGGGCTCCTACGAGCAGTACTTC
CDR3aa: CASSPLGDRGSYEQYF